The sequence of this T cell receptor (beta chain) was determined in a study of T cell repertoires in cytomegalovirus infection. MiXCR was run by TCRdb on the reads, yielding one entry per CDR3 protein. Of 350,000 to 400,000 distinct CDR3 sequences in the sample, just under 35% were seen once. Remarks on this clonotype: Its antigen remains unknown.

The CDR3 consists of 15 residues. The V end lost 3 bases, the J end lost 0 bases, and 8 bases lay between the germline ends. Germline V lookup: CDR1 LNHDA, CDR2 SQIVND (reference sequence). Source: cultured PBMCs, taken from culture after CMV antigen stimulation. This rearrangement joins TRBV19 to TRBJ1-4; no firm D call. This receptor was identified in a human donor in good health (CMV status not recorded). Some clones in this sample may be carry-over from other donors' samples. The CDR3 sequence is CASSIPGATNEKLFF. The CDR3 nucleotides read TGTGCCAGTAGTATCCCGGGCGCAACTAATGAAAAACTGTTTTTT.